These T cell receptor beta chains were read from a single sample in a study of human T cells and chemical hapten exposure. TCRdb reprocessed the RACE reads via MiXCR and lists one record per CDR3 protein. Found here are over 70,000 distinct CDR3 sequences, around 15% of them singletons; the top ten hold approximately 4.6%. The sequencing here drew on whole blood, taken in connection with sensitization to the hapten diphenylcyclopropenone (DPC). The receptor source for this set is a woman aged 50 to 60 with alopecia areata. Some clones in this sample may be carry-over from other donors' samples. CDR3s include the opening cysteine and the closing phenylalanine or tryptophan. D genes are given only for firm matches. Only some rows state a clone size, as once, few, many or a class for expanded clones.

DNA	CDR3	D	length	J	V	size
TGCAGTGCTCCCCGACAGGGGGTTCTGAATGAGCAGTTCTTC	CSAPRQGVLNEQFF	TRBD1	14	TRBJ2-1	TRBV20-1	few
TGTGCCAGCAGCTTAGATGTTGTGACTGAAGCTTTCTTT	CASSLDVVTEAFF	.	13	TRBJ1-1	TRBV11-3	few
TGTGCCAGCAGCTTAGATCCCGGGCCAACAGATACGCAGTATTTT	CASSLDPGPTDTQYF	.	15	TRBJ2-3	TRBV7-9	few
TGTGCCAGCAGAATGACAGAAAGTGATGAAGCTTTCTTT	CASRMTESDEAFF	.	13	TRBJ1-1	TRBV7-9	.
TGTGCCGGCCGGGACAGAACTGGAAACACCATATATTTT	CAGRDRTGNTIYF	TRBD1	13	TRBJ1-3	TRBV28	.
TGTGCCATCAGTGACCCCGGACGGACTTACTTCTTC	CAISDPGRTYFF	.	12	TRBJ2-7	TRBV10-3	few
TGTGCCAGCAGGGGAAGGGGGGCTAACTATGGCTACACCTTC	CASRGRGANYGYTF	.	14	TRBJ1-2	TRBV2	.
TGCAGCGTGGCAGGGAATAGCAATCAGCCCCAGCATTTT	CSVAGNSNQPQHF	.	13	TRBJ1-5	TRBV29-1	few
TGCGCCAGCAGCCAAGGACAGGGAGATGGCTACACCTTC	CASSQGQGDGYTF	TRBD1	13	TRBJ1-2	TRBV4-1	.
TGCAGTGCTTCCCCCAGAGGGGGCGGACAGCCCCAGCATTTT	CSASPRGGGQPQHF	TRBD1	14	TRBJ1-5	TRBV20-1	few
TGCAGTGCTAGAGATACCGGGAGGGGCACCGGGGAGCTGTTTTTT	CSARDTGRGTGELFF	TRBD2	15	TRBJ2-2	TRBV20-1	few
TGTGCCTGGAAAGATTTAGGTGAAAAACTGTTTTTT	CAWKDLGEKLFF	.	12	TRBJ1-4	TRBV30	.
TGTGCCAGCAGTAGGGGACTAGCGACCGATACGCAGTATTTT	CASSRGLATDTQYF	TRBD2	14	TRBJ2-3	TRBV27	.
TGTGCCAGCAGCGCCACTACTAGCGGGACCCACGAGCAGTACTTC	CASSATTSGTHEQYF	TRBD2	15	TRBJ2-7	TRBV9	.
TGCAGGGTCATGGTTGGTGGGGAGCTGTTTTTT	CRVMVGGELFF	.	11	TRBJ2-2	TRBV29-1	few
TGTGCCAGCAGTGGGGACAGAAAAATATCCTACGAGCAGTACTTC	CASSGDRKISYEQYF	TRBD1	15	TRBJ2-7	TRBV2	.
TGTGCCAGCAGTCAAAGGAACCCCGGGACGGGAAGCGAGCAGTACTTC	CASSQRNPGTGSEQYF	.	16	TRBJ2-7	TRBV2	few
TGCGCCAGCAGCTTGGAAGCGGGACTAGCCTACGAGCAGTACTTC	CASSLEAGLAYEQYF	TRBD2	15	TRBJ2-7	TRBV5-1	many
TGTGCCAGCAGTGACTCTTCCCAGGGGAACACTGAAGCTTTCTTT	CASSDSSQGNTEAFF	.	15	TRBJ1-1	TRBV6-4	.
TGCGCCAGCAGCTTGGCCCCGGACAGGGCTAGGGAGCAGTACTTC	CASSLAPDRAREQYF	TRBD1	15	TRBJ2-7	TRBV5-1	.
TGTGCCAGCAGTTACTCGATCCAAGAAGGGGGCAAGGGAGATACGCAGTATTTT	CASSYSIQEGGKGDTQYF	TRBD1	18	TRBJ2-3	TRBV6-6	few
TGTGCCAGCAGTCAGGGACAGGGGGCCTTTGGGGCCAACGTCCTGACTTTC	CASSQGQGAFGANVLTF	TRBD1	17	TRBJ2-6	TRBV12-3/TRBV12-4	.
TGTGCCAGCCGCGCTTCTAGCGGGAGCGGCCCCTACGAGCAGTACTTC	CASRASSGSGPYEQYF	TRBD2	16	TRBJ2-7	TRBV28	few
TGTGCCAGCAGCTTATTTACGATGGGGTCTGGGGCCAACGTCCTGACTTTC	CASSLFTMGSGANVLTF	.	17	TRBJ2-6	TRBV11-3	.
TGTGCCACCAGCTCCGGTGACAGGGGCGGAGCTTTCTTT	CATSSGDRGGAFF	TRBD1	13	TRBJ1-1	TRBV15	.
TGCAGTGCAGAACGCTTCGGGACAGGAATGAACACTGAAGCTTTCTTT	CSAERFGTGMNTEAFF	TRBD1	16	TRBJ1-1	TRBV20-1	.
TGCAGTGCAACCCACCCCGGGACAGCCCTTAACTATGGCTACACCTTC	CSATHPGTALNYGYTF	TRBD1	16	TRBJ1-2	TRBV20-1	few
TGTGCCAGCAGTTACTGGGCAGGATCTAGCGGGGAAGAGACCCAGTACTTC	CASSYWAGSSGEETQYF	TRBD2	17	TRBJ2-5	TRBV6-2/TRBV6-3	few
TGCAGTGTTTTGGGGGAAGGAAGCGATACGCAGTATTTT	CSVLGEGSDTQYF	.	13	TRBJ2-3	TRBV20-1	few
TGTGCCAGCAGATCACCTGCCGGAGGTAACACTGAAGCTTTCTTT	CASRSPAGGNTEAFF	.	15	TRBJ1-1	TRBV28	.
TGTGCCAGCAGCTTCGACTATCGCGGGGAGCTGTTTTTT	CASSFDYRGELFF	.	13	TRBJ2-2	TRBV11-2	.
TGTGCCAGCAGGATGACAGGGCTGAACTATGGCTACACCTTC	CASRMTGLNYGYTF	TRBD1	14	TRBJ1-2	TRBV6-5	few
TGTGCCAGCAGCTTAGCCAGGGGGAGGGCCCTAAATACGCAGTATTTT	CASSLARGRALNTQYF	.	16	TRBJ2-3	TRBV7-8	few
TGTGCCAGCAGTGACGACAGGGGGAAAAGTAATGAGCAGTTCTTC	CASSDDRGKSNEQFF	TRBD1	15	TRBJ2-1	TRBV28	few
TGTGCCAGCAGCTTAGCTTTACGGAATCAGCCCCAGCATTTT	CASSLALRNQPQHF	.	14	TRBJ1-5	TRBV7-8	.
TGTGCCAGCAGCTTAGCCGACATTAGCAATCAGCCCCAGCATTTT	CASSLADISNQPQHF	.	15	TRBJ1-5	TRBV7-2	few
TGTGCCAGCAGTGAATCACGGGCCGAGTACTATGGCTACACCTTC	CASSESRAEYYGYTF	.	15	TRBJ1-2	TRBV25-1	.
TGTGCCAGCAGGCCCGGGACAGGGGGCTCCTACGAGCAGTACTTC	CASRPGTGGSYEQYF	TRBD1	15	TRBJ2-7	TRBV6-2/TRBV6-3	many
TGTGCCACCAGCAGGGGACAACTAAATCAGCCCCAGCATTTT	CATSRGQLNQPQHF	.	14	TRBJ1-5	TRBV15	many
TGTGCCGTGAACCGGGACAGGGGGACAGAGACCCAGTACTTC	CAVNRDRGTETQYF	.	14	TRBJ2-5	TRBV3-2	.
TGTGCCAGCAGCTTTCAGGCTCCTTCCCGGGAGCTGTTTTTT	CASSFQAPSRELFF	.	14	TRBJ2-2	TRBV7-9	.
TGTGCCACCCAAGTTTTGAGGGGGGTTGCCGGGGAGCTGTTTTTT	CATQVLRGVAGELFF	.	15	TRBJ2-2	TRBV28	few
TGCAGTGCCGGAGTACTAGCGTCCTACGAGCAGTACTTC	CSAGVLASYEQYF	TRBD2	13	TRBJ2-7	TRBV20-1	.
TGTGCCACCGGGACTAGCGGGAGGCAAGAGACCCAGTACTTC	CATGTSGRQETQYF	TRBD2	14	TRBJ2-5	TRBV10-3	.
TGTGCCAGCAGCTTATACGGATCGAACACCGGGGAGCTGTTTTTT	CASSLYGSNTGELFF	.	15	TRBJ2-2	TRBV11-2	few
TGTGCCAGCAGCCAAGCCCCCCAGAATCAAGAGACCCAGTACTTC	CASSQAPQNQETQYF	.	15	TRBJ2-5	TRBV4-2	.
TGTGCCAGCCGTGGGGGGGCTAGCACAGATACGCAGTATTTT	CASRGGASTDTQYF	.	14	TRBJ2-3	TRBV28	.
TGTGCCACCAGGACTAGCGGCACCGGGGAGCTGTTTTTT	CATRTSGTGELFF	TRBD2	13	TRBJ2-2	TRBV19	few
TGTGCCAGCAATGCCCCCGGGGAGCAGTTCTTC	CASNAPGEQFF	.	11	TRBJ2-1	TRBV28	.
TGTGCCAGCAGTGAAGGTGTGGCTAGCGGGAGAGATGAGCAGTTCTTC	CASSEGVASGRDEQFF	TRBD2	16	TRBJ2-1	TRBV2	.
TGTGCCTGGAGGAGACAGGGGACTAATGAAAAACTGTTTTTT	CAWRRQGTNEKLFF	TRBD1	14	TRBJ1-4	TRBV30	many
TGCAGCGTCGGACAGTCCTATGGCTACACCTTC	CSVGQSYGYTF	.	11	TRBJ1-2	TRBV29-1	many
TGCAGCGTTGAAGTTGGGTATCAATATGGCTACACCTTC	CSVEVGYQYGYTF	.	13	TRBJ1-2	TRBV29-1	many
TGCGCCAGCAGCCAATCCAGAGGACAGTTAATCAACAATGAGCAGTTCTTC	CASSQSRGQLINNEQFF	.	17	TRBJ2-1	TRBV4-1	.
TGCAGTGCTAGAGGGGGGTATAGCAATCAGCCCCAGCATTTT	CSARGGYSNQPQHF	.	14	TRBJ1-5	TRBV20-1	few
TGTGCCAGCAGCTTAGATGCGGGTAGGAGCTATGGCTACACCTTC	CASSLDAGRSYGYTF	.	15	TRBJ1-2	TRBV7-2	.